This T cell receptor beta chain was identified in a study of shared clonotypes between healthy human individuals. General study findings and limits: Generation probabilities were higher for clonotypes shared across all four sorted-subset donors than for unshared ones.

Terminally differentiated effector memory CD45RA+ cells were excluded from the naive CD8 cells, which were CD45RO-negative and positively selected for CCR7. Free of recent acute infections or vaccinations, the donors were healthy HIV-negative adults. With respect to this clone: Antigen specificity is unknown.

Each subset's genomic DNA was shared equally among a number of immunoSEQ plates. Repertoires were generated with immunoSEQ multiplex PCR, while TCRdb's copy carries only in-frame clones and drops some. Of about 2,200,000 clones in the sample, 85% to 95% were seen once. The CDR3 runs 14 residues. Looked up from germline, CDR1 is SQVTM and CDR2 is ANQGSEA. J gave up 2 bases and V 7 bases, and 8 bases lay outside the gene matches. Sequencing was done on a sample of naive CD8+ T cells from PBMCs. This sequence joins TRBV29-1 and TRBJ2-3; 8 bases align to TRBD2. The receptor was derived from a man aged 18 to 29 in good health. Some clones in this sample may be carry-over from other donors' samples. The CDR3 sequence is CSALGAGDTDTQYF. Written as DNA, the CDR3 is TGCAGCGCCCTAGGAGCGGGAGACACAGATACGCAGTATTTT.